Included here is one T cell receptor beta chain sequence, with context. The antigen is undetermined. The CDR3 end falls 3 residues outside the read, so it is completed with the germline J gene. CVID subjects were 15 female and 29 male, aged 9 to 64. For at least one year, all CVID subjects received replacement immunoglobulin. Equal genomic DNA amounts from CVID and control samples were sequenced. Sequencing was performed with immunoSEQ multiplex PCR; in TCRdb, only in-frame clones are kept and a portion is missing. The sample table sets out more than 6,500 clones. This sample was included in a study of T cell clonality in common variable immunodeficiency. Study-level results: TCRbeta clonality was increased in CVID versus healthy controls. Fewer deletions and N-nucleotide insertions were reportedly seen in common variable immunodeficiency TCR beta sequences.

Germline V CDR1 and CDR2: MNHNS, SASEGT. This CDR3 has 12 amino acids. Trimming took off 2 bases at V and 5 bases at J, with 6 bases between the two ends. Sequenced material: peripheral blood mononuclear cells. This sequence originates from a human donor with common variable immunodeficiency. The V gene is TRBV6-1, the J gene TRBJ1-2; D not certain. Incomplete CDR3 DNA: TGTGCCAGCAGTGAACGACTATATGGC. Its protein product is CASSERLYG. The whole CDR3 is CASSERLYGYTF.